Listed below are T cell receptor beta chains from one sample, sequenced in a study of T cells in Graves' hyperthyroidism and ophthalmopathy. Using its own MiXCR run on the multiplex PCR reads, TCRdb lists one record per CDR3 protein. This repertoire shows a few hundred thousand distinct CDR3 sequences, roughly 19% found once; its top ten account for about 4%. The sample taken for sequencing was blood. The receptors stem from a woman between 18 and 29 years old with Graves' hyperthyroidism. The CDR3 runs from the conserved cysteine through the conserved F or W. The order of the fields is J gene, clone size, V gene, D gene, CDR3 DNA, CDR3 protein. D genes are given only for firm matches. Only part of the rows carry a size: once, few, many, or a class if the clone is expanded.

J gene: TRBJ1-1
clone size: many
V gene: TRBV19
D gene: TRBD1
CDR3 DNA: TGTGCCAGTAGTGTAGACAGGGACACTGAAGCCTTCTTT
CDR3 protein: CASSVDRDTEAFF

J gene: TRBJ1-2
clone size: many
V gene: TRBV12-3/TRBV12-4
D gene: -
CDR3 DNA: TGTGCCAGCAGTTTGGGAGGGCAGGGCTATGGCTACACCTTC
CDR3 protein: CASSLGGQGYGYTF

J gene: TRBJ1-5
clone size: -
V gene: TRBV15
D gene: -
CDR3 DNA: TGTGCCACCAGCAGAGTCGCGGGTAGCAATCAGCCCCAGCATTTT
CDR3 protein: CATSRVAGSNQPQHF

J gene: TRBJ1-2
clone size: few
V gene: TRBV5-1
D gene: TRBD1
CDR3 DNA: TGCGCCAGCAGCTTAACTTTCCGGGACAGAGGTTACACCTTC
CDR3 protein: CASSLTFRDRGYTF

J gene: TRBJ1-1
clone size: -
V gene: TRBV7-2
D gene: -
CDR3 DNA: TGTGCCAGCAGCTTAGCCGGGATCCCTGAAGCTTTCTTT
CDR3 protein: CASSLAGIPEAFF

J gene: TRBJ2-2
clone size: many
V gene: TRBV12-3/TRBV12-4
D gene: -
CDR3 DNA: TGTGCCAGCAGTTTAATTCTGATTGCTTTTGGGCGAGACACCGGGGAGCTGTTTTTT
CDR3 protein: CASSLILIAFGRDTGELFF

J gene: TRBJ2-1
clone size: few
V gene: TRBV28
D gene: -
CDR3 DNA: TGTGCCAGCAGTCCGGCGAAGGGACCTAATGTCTTC
CDR3 protein: CASSPAKGPNVF

J gene: TRBJ1-2
clone size: few
V gene: TRBV4-1
D gene: -
CDR3 DNA: TGCGCCAGCAGCCAAGACCCCTCGACAGGACTTAACTATGGCTACACCTTC
CDR3 protein: CASSQDPSTGLNYGYTF

J gene: TRBJ1-1
clone size: many
V gene: TRBV7-3
D gene: -
CDR3 DNA: TGTGCCAGCAGCACTCACCCTGCGGGGGGTGAAGCTTTCTTT
CDR3 protein: CASSTHPAGGEAFF

J gene: TRBJ1-1
clone size: many
V gene: TRBV19
D gene: -
CDR3 DNA: TGTGCCAGTAGTATAACAAACATGAACACTGAAGCTTTCTTT
CDR3 protein: CASSITNMNTEAFF

J gene: TRBJ2-2
clone size: many
V gene: TRBV5-1
D gene: -
CDR3 DNA: TGCGCCAGCAGCTTGCTAACGACCGGGGAGCTGTTTTTT
CDR3 protein: CASSLLTTGELFF

J gene: TRBJ2-7
clone size: many
V gene: TRBV6-5
D gene: -
CDR3 DNA: TGTGCCAGCAGTCCCGGACAGTCCTACGAGCAGTACTTC
CDR3 protein: CASSPGQSYEQYF

J gene: TRBJ1-5
clone size: many
V gene: TRBV4-1
D gene: -
CDR3 DNA: TGCGCCAGCAGCCAAGTGGGTCTCGGCAATCAGCCCCAGCATTTT
CDR3 protein: CASSQVGLGNQPQHF

J gene: TRBJ2-3
clone size: many
V gene: TRBV6-1
D gene: TRBD2
CDR3 DNA: TGTGCCAGCAGTGAATCTAGCGGGGGTAGCACAGATACGCAGTATTTT
CDR3 protein: CASSESSGGSTDTQYF

J gene: TRBJ1-6
clone size: -
V gene: TRBV12-3/TRBV12-4
D gene: -
CDR3 DNA: TGTGCCAGCAGTTTATCCGGGGGTAATTCACCCCTCCACTTT
CDR3 protein: CASSLSGGNSPLHF

J gene: TRBJ2-5
clone size: -
V gene: TRBV7-3
D gene: -
CDR3 DNA: TGTGCCAGCAGCCGGGACTTTAAAGAGACCCAGTACTTC
CDR3 protein: CASSRDFKETQYF

J gene: TRBJ1-1
clone size: few
V gene: TRBV5-5
D gene: -
CDR3 DNA: TGTGCCAGCAGAACCCAGGGAAATCGGAACACTGAAGCTTTCTTT
CDR3 protein: CASRTQGNRNTEAFF

J gene: TRBJ2-5
clone size: many
V gene: TRBV5-5
D gene: -
CDR3 DNA: TGTGCCAGCAGCTCCCTCGAGGCAGAGACCCAGTACTTC
CDR3 protein: CASSSLEAETQYF

J gene: TRBJ2-7
clone size: many
V gene: TRBV27
D gene: -
CDR3 DNA: TGTGCCAGCAGTTGGTCCCCATCATCCTACGAGCAGTACTTC
CDR3 protein: CASSWSPSSYEQYF

J gene: TRBJ1-6
clone size: -
V gene: TRBV7-9
D gene: -
CDR3 DNA: TGTGCCAGCAGCTTAGCAGGCGGTGCCAATTCACCCCTCCACTTT
CDR3 protein: CASSLAGGANSPLHF

J gene: TRBJ1-2
clone size: many
V gene: TRBV20-1
D gene: -
CDR3 DNA: TGCAGTGCTAGAGATCACAGGTCTGCTGGCTACACCTTC
CDR3 protein: CSARDHRSAGYTF